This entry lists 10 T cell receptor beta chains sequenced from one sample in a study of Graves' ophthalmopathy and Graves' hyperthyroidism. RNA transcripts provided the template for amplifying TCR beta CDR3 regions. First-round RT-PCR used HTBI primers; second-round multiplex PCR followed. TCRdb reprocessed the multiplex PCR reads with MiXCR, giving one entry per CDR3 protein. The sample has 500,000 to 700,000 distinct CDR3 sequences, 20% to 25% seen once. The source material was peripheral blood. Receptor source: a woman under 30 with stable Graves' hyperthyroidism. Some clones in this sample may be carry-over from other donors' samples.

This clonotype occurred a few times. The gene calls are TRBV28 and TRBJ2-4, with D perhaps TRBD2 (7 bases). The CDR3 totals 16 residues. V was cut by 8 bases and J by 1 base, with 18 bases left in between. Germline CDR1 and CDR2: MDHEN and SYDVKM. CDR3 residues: CASGGALGVAKNIQYF. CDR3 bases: TGTGCCAGCGGGGGGGCCTTGGGCGTGGCCAAAAACATTCAGTACTTC. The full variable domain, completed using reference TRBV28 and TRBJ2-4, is DVKVTQSSRYLVKRTGEKVFLECVQDMDHENMFWYRQDPGLGLRLIYFSYDVKMKEKGDIPEGYSVSREKKERFSLILESASTNQTSMYLCASGGALGVAKNIQYFGAGTRLSVL.

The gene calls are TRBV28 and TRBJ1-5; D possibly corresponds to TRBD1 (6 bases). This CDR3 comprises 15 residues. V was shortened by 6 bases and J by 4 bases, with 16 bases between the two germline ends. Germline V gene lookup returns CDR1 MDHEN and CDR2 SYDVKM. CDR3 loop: CASSRRGGENQPQHF. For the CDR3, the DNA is TGTGCCAGCAGCCGGAGGGGGGGCGAGAATCAGCCCCAGCATTTT.

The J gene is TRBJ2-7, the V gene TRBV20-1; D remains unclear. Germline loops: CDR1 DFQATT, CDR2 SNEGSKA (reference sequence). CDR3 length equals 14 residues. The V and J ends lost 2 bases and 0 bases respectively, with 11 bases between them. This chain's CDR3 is CSARPQANSYEQYF. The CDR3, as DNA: TGCAGTGCTAGACCGCAGGCTAACTCCTACGAGCAGTACTTC.

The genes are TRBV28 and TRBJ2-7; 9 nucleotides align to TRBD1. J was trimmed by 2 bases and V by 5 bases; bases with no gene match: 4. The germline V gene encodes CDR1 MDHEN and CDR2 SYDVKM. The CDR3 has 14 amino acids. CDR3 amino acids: CASSAHRGPYEQYF. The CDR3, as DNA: TGTGCCAGCAGTGCGCACAGGGGGCCCTACGAGCAGTACTTC.

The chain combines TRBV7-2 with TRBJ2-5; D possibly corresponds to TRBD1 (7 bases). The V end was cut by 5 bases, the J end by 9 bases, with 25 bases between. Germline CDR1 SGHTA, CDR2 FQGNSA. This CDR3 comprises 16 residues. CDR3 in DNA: TGTGCCAGCAGCCGCAGGGGGGCGGGACGATCGGGGGCCCAGTACTTC. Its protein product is CASSRRGAGRSGAQYF.

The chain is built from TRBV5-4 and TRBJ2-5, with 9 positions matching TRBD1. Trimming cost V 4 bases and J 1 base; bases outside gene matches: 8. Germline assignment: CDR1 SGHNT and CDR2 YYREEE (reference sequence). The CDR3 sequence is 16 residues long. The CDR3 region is CASSDGDRASQETQYF. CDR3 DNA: TGTGCCAGCAGCGACGGGGACAGGGCGTCCCAAGAGACCCAGTACTTC.

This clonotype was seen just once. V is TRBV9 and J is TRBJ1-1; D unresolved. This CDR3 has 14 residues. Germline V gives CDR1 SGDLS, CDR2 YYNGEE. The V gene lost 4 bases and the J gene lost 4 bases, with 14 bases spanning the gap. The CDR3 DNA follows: TGTGCCAGCAGCCCCGAGGCGCCCTTCACTGAAGCTTTCTTT. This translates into CASSPEAPFTEAFF.

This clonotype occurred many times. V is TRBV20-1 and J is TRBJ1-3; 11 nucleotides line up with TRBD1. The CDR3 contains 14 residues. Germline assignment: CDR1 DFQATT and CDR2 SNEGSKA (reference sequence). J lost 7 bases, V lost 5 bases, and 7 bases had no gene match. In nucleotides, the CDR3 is TGCAGTGCTCTACGGACAGGGGGCTTGAACACCATATATTTT. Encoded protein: CSALRTGGLNTIYF.

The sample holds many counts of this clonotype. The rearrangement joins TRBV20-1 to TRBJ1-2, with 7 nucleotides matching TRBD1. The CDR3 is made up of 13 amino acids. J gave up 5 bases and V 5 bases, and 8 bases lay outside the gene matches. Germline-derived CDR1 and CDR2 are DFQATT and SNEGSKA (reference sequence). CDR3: CSAQVWDRYGYTF. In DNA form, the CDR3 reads TGCAGTGCTCAAGTCTGGGACAGATATGGCTACACCTTC.

CDR3 sequence: CASSSTQNTEAFF. The CDR3 nucleotides read TGTGCCAGCAGTTCTACACAGAACACTGAAGCTTTCTTT. The V call is TRBV27, the J call TRBJ1-1, with D uncertain. Per the germline V gene, CDR1 is MNHEY and CDR2 is SMNVEV (reference sequence). This CDR3 has 13 residues. Trimming left V 4 bases short and J 1 base short, with 7 bases between.